This T cell receptor beta chain was profiled in a study of blood T cell repertoires in COVID-19. Study in general: The United States, Italy and Spain were the sources of the acute and convalescent COVID-19 samples.

The table came from immunoSEQ multiplex PCR; TCRdb's copy has only in-frame clones and leaves some out. This table holds 400,000 to 500,000 clones, more than 75% found once. Those enrolled, adults aged roughly 18 to 95 years, came from under 25 US areas. CDR1 and CDR2 (germline): KGHDR, SFDVKD. The CDR3 consists of 18 residues. The trim removed 2 bases at V and 3 bases at J, leaving 7 bases unmatched. The source material was PBMCs or T cells enriched from blood (not recorded which). This TCR was sampled from a woman aged 40-49 years who had recovered from COVID-19. The rearrangement links TRBV24-1 to TRBJ2-2, with 11 bases that match TRBD1. CDR3 region: CATSDSKRDRGDTGELFF. The CDR3 region has the DNA TGTGCCACCAGTGATTCGAAACGGGACAGGGGGGACACCGGGGAGCTGTTTTTT.